The 16 T cell receptor beta chains listed next were all sequenced from one sample in a study of shared clonotypes between healthy human individuals. Naive-designated CD8 cells lacked CD45RO, were positively enriched for CCR7, and omitted terminally differentiated effector memory CD45RA+ cells. Profiled with immunoSEQ multiplex PCR; TCRdb holds only in-frame clones, not every one. The sample contains nearly 2 million clones, just under 95% of which appear only once. Specimen: naive CD8+ T cells sorted from blood. These receptors were obtained from a man aged 18 to 29 in good health.

The V gene is TRBV2, the J gene TRBJ2-1, with 9 positions matching TRBD2. CDR3 size: 15 residues. Germline V CDR1 and CDR2: SNHLY, FYNNEI. The junction had 7 bases not matched to a gene; V was cut back by 5 bases and J by 5 bases. The CDR3 DNA is TGTGCCAGCAGTCAAGGGCCTAGCGGGGACAATGAGCAGTTCTTC. Translation: CASSQGPSGDNEQFF.

This rearrangement joins TRBV7-3 to TRBJ2-2; D remains ambiguous. The CDR3 runs to 13 residues. Germline loops: CDR1 SGHTA, CDR2 FQGTGA. The V end lost 2 bases, the J end lost 6 bases, and 7 bases lay between the germline ends. DNA for the CDR3: TGTGCCAGCAGCTTAGGGGAACCCGGGGAGCTGTTTTTT. Translated, it gives CASSLGEPGELFF.

The chain carries TRBV13 and TRBJ2-1, with a weak D call TRBD2 (6 bases). Germline-derived CDR1 and CDR2 are PRHDT and FYEKMQ (reference sequence). There are 15 residues in the CDR3. V shed 5 bases and J shed 7 bases, with 18 bases lying between them. The CDR3 loop is CASSGEVLAMNEQFF. CDR3 bases: TGTGCCAGCAGCGGAGAGGTCCTAGCGATGAATGAGCAGTTCTTC.

This sequence joins TRBV28 and TRBJ1-2; D remains unclear. Germline V lookup: CDR1 MDHEN, CDR2 SYDVKM. The CDR3 sequence is 13 residues long. V was trimmed by 3 bases and J by 6 bases, leaving 11 bases between them. The CDR3 nucleotides are TGTGCCAGCAGTTTCAGTGGGGAGGATGGCTACACCTTC. Translation gives CASSFSGEDGYTF.

This clone was seen a single time. The chain employs TRBV18 and TRBJ1-4, with 9 positions matching TRBD1. V lost 3 bases, J lost 5 bases, and 7 bases stayed unmatched. Germline values: CDR1 KGHSH, CDR2 LQKENI. The CDR3 covers 16 residues. The CDR3 region is CASSPSIGTGNEKLFF. The CDR3 nucleotides read TGTGCCAGCTCACCCAGCATCGGGACAGGGAATGAAAAACTGTTTTTT.

This clone has just one count. The chain employs TRBV15 and TRBJ1-6, with 7 bases identical to TRBD1. Germline lookup yields CDR1 LNHNV and CDR2 YYDKDF (reference sequence). The length of the CDR3 is 17 residues. The J segment lost 5 bases and the V segment lost 0 bases, leaving 7 bases of the junction unmatched. CDR3 region: CATSRDSEGAHNSPLHF. DNA for the CDR3: TGTGCCACCAGCAGAGATTCGGAGGGGGCGCATAATTCACCCCTCCACTTT.

The CDR3 loop is CASSGTSGFAHEQFF. The CDR3 DNA is TGTGCCAGCAGCGGGACTAGCGGGTTTGCACATGAGCAGTTCTTC. This chain connects TRBV7-9 to TRBJ2-1; 12 bases align to TRBD2. Germline assignment: CDR1 SEHNR and CDR2 FQNEAQ (reference sequence). The CDR3 covers 15 residues. The junction had 7 bases not matched to a gene; V was cut back by 5 bases and J by 8 bases. The variable domain in full, with the rest retrieved from reference TRBV7-9 and TRBJ2-1, is DTGVSQNPRHKITKRGQNVTFRCDPISEHNRLYWYRQTLGQGPEFLTYFQNEAQLEKSRLLSDRFSAERPKGSFSTLEIQRTEQGDSAMYLCASSGTSGFAHEQFFGPGTRLTVL.

Of note for this clone: The same CDR3 arises from other DNA sequences in this sample as well. The gene calls are TRBV7-8 and TRBJ1-1; D unresolved. CDR3 length equals 14 residues. V was cut by 1 base and J by 1 base, with 7 bases left in between. Germline V CDR1 and CDR2: SGHVS, FQNEAQ. The chain's CDR3 is CASSLEGQNTEAFF. As DNA, the CDR3 is TGTGCCAGCAGCTTAGAAGGGCAGAACACTGAAGCTTTCTTT.

The rearrangement links TRBV11-3 to TRBJ1-1; the D is unclear. Germline V gives CDR1 SGHNT, CDR2 YENEEA. The CDR3 is 13 amino acids. V was cut by 1 base and J by 5 bases, with 8 bases left in between. In nucleotides, the CDR3 is TGTGCCAGCAGCTTAGGACCAGTTACTGAAGCTTTCTTT. Translation gives CASSLGPVTEAFF.

V and J are TRBV6-1 and TRBJ2-7, with 7 positions matching TRBD1. J lost 3 bases, V lost 7 bases, and 9 bases had no gene match. The CDR3 is made up of 14 amino acids. Germline lookup yields CDR1 MNHNS and CDR2 SASEGT. The CDR3 here is CASTPGQRVYEQYF. As DNA, the CDR3 is TGTGCCAGCACTCCGGGACAGAGGGTCTACGAGCAGTACTTC.

The V and J genes are TRBV7-2 and TRBJ2-1; 7 bases match TRBD1. Per the germline V gene, CDR1 is SGHTA and CDR2 is FQGNSA. The junction had 5 bases not matched to a gene; V was cut back by 6 bases and J by 0 bases. The CDR3 has 15 residues. The CDR3 protein is CASSSAGGSYNEQFF. DNA of the CDR3: TGTGCCAGCAGTAGTGCAGGGGGCTCCTACAATGAGCAGTTCTTC.

The V gene is TRBV5-5, the J gene TRBJ2-2; TRBD2 matches 8 bases. V trimming: 2 bases; J trimming: 6 bases; junction bases outside the gene matches: 3. This CDR3 comprises 14 residues. CDR1 is SGHKS and CDR2 is YYEKEE in the germline V gene (reference sequence). CDR3 sequence (DNA): TGTGCCAGCAGCTTCAAGACTAGCGCCGGGGAGCTGTTTTTT. Translating it yields CASSFKTSAGELFF.

This sequence joins TRBV4-1 and TRBJ2-1, with 9 bases fitting TRBD2. There are 14 residues in the CDR3. Germline trimming cut 3 bases from V and 5 bases from J; bases unmatched to any gene: 2. CDR1 is MGHRA and CDR2 is YSYEKL in the germline V gene. For the CDR3, the DNA is TGCGCCAGCAGCCACGTAGCGGGGGACAATGAGCAGTTCTTC. Residues: CASSHVAGDNEQFF.

The rearrangement links TRBV7-9 to TRBJ2-7; D is unclear. Trimming left V 5 bases short and J 7 bases short, with 18 bases between. There are 14 residues in the CDR3. Germline values: CDR1 SEHNR, CDR2 FQNEAQ (reference sequence). The CDR3 is CASSRSYGPLEQYF. For the CDR3, the DNA is TGTGCCAGCAGCCGAAGCTATGGCCCCCTGGAGCAGTACTTC.

Concerning this clone: A junction end diverges from the germline sequence, so it may reflect a read error. The chain couples TRBV27 to TRBJ2-7; D perhaps matches TRBD2 (6 bases). CDR1 and CDR2 (germline): MNHEY, SMNVEV (reference sequence). The CDR3 is 13 amino acids. This CDR3 is CAAGTLASSEQYF. Here the CDR3 DNA reads TGTGCCGCGGGGACCCTCGCCTCCTCCGAGCAGTACTTC.

The chain recombines TRBV19 with TRBJ2-5; D is perhaps TRBD2 (6 bases). The V gene lost 3 bases and the J gene lost 4 bases, with 9 bases spanning the gap. The CDR3 totals 13 residues. Germline lookup yields CDR1 LNHDA and CDR2 SQIVND (reference sequence). The CDR3 DNA follows: TGTGCCAGTAGTATCGGCGGGGCAGAGACCCAGTACTTC. Translation gives CASSIGGAETQYF.